The T cell receptor beta chain under discussion was sequenced for a study of regulatory T cells in long-lasting Graves disease. Study outcomes and limitations: Persistent Graves' cases showed lower TCR diversity than newly diagnosed cases. New patients shared fewer public clonotypes (around 880) than persistent patients did (around 2,900).

Time point denoted: newly diagnosed GD, antithyroid drugs for less than 3 months. The authors made the TCR library using RNA they extracted from PBMCs. Both iRepertoire HTBI primers and Arm-PCR of CDR3 regions were used to build the TCR beta libraries. One entry per CDR3 protein, called by TCRdb with MiXCR from the multiplex PCR reads. This sample carries fewer than 650,000 distinct CDR3 sequences, 15% to 20% of them seen once, and the ten largest clones take around 12%. The CDR3 has 12 amino acids. Germline assignment: CDR1 SNHLY and CDR2 FYNNEI. Trimming stripped 7 bases from V and 4 bases from J, with 8 bases between. At least ten counts were recorded for this clonotype. Its antigen remains unknown. The sample was also linked to a second study, of T cells in Graves' hyperthyroidism and ophthalmopathy.

Sequenced material: peripheral blood mononuclear cells (PBMCs), taken at new diagnosis, from a patient treated with antithyroid drugs. The TCR originated in a man younger than 30 with Graves disease. The chain links TRBV2 to TRBJ1-5; D ambiguous. The CDR3 nucleotides are TGTGCCAGCAACGGCCAGAATCAGCCCCAGCATTTT. Its translation is CASNGQNQPQHF.